The 6 T cell receptor beta chains in this list originate from one sample, sequenced in a study of blood T cell repertoires in COVID-19. Sequencing used immunoSEQ multiplex PCR; TCRdb keeps in-frame clones, though not all of them. The sample holds 84,000 or so clones, 85% to 95% seen once. Material: peripheral blood. These TCRs come from a woman aged 55 to 70 with active COVID-19.

V and J are TRBV11-2 and TRBJ1-6, with TRBD1 as a possible D gene (5 bases). The length of the CDR3 is 14 residues. Looked up from germline, CDR1 is SGHAT and CDR2 is FQNNGV. Trimming removed 3 bases at V and 5 bases at J, with 8 bases between. DNA of the CDR3: TGTGCCAGCAGCTTTAAACAGGATAATTCACCCCTCCACTTT. It is translated as CASSFKQDNSPLHF.

The genes are TRBV6-5 and TRBJ2-5, with D perhaps matching TRBD2 (7 bases). V was clipped by 0 bases and J by 4 bases, with 15 bases between them. CDR1 and CDR2 (germline): MNHEY, SVGAGI. The CDR3 is 16 amino acids. The DNA for the CDR3 is TGTGCCAGCAGTTACTCTAGGGGGGGCCGGGGAGAGACCCAGTACTTC. Its translation: CASSYSRGGRGETQYF.

This chain links TRBV6-5 with TRBJ2-7; D might be TRBD2 (7 bases). Germline lookup yields CDR1 MNHEY and CDR2 SVGAGI. Trimming left V 10 bases short and J 3 bases short, with 16 bases between. The CDR3 runs to 13 residues. The CDR3 DNA sequence: TGTGCCATCCAAAGGGGGGGAGGCTACGAGCAGTACTTC. The encoded protein is CAIQRGGGYEQYF.

This sequence joins TRBV19 and TRBJ2-5, with D possibly TRBD2 on 6 matching bases. Trimming pared 3 bases from V and 5 bases from J, leaving 10 bases between. The CDR3 length is 13 residues. Germline loops: CDR1 LNHDA, CDR2 SQIVND (reference sequence). The CDR3 loop reads CASSMAGRETQYF. CDR3 sequence (DNA): TGTGCCAGTAGTATGGCAGGGAGGGAGACCCAGTACTTC.

The rearrangement links TRBV27 to TRBJ1-1; weak D call: TRBD1 (5 bases). The V end lost 6 bases, the J end lost 6 bases, and 17 bases lay between the germline ends. Germline V gives CDR1 MNHEY, CDR2 SMNVEV (reference sequence). CDR3 size: 14 residues. CDR3 DNA sequence: TGTGCCAGCAGCTCCCTTCCGGGGGAGGCTGAAGCTTTCTTT. Its translation: CASSSLPGEAEAFF.

As DNA, the CDR3 is TGTGCCAGTAGTATCGATCGAGCGGAGTACCAAGAGACCCAGTACTTC. It codes for CASSIDRAEYQETQYF. The rearrangement links TRBV19 to TRBJ2-5; the D gene is possibly TRBD2 (5 bases). The CDR3 contains 16 residues. V lost 3 bases and J lost 0, with 14 bases in between. Germline loops: CDR1 LNHDA, CDR2 SQIVND (reference sequence).